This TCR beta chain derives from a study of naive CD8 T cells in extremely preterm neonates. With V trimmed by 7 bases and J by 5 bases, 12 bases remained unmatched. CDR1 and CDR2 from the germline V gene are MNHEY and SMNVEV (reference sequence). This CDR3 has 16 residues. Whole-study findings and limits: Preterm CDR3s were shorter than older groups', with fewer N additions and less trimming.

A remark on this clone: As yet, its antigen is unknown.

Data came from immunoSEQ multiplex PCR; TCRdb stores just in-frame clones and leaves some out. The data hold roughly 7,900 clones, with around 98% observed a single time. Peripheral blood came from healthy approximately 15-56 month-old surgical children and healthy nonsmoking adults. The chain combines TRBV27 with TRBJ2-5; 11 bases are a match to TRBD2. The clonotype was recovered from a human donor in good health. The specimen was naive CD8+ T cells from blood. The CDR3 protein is CASTPFPSSGGETQYF. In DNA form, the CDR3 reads TGTGCCAGCACCCCCTTTCCTTCTAGCGGGGGGGAGACCCAGTACTTC.